This TCR beta chain comes out of a study of blood T cell repertoires in COVID-19. Study-level background: Researchers got acute and convalescent COVID-19 samples from the United States, Italy and Spain.

V lost 5 bases and J 4 bases, leaving 5 bases between the germline ends. There are 10 residues in the CDR3. CDR1 is GTSNPN, CDR2 SVGIG, per germline (reference sequence). The repertoire was sequenced with immunoSEQ multiplex PCR; TCRdb's copy has only in-frame clones and lacks some. The table records about 160,000 clones, 75% to 85% of them present only once. The clonotype comes from a human donor in a cohort sampled during active COVID-19. The sequenced sample was peripheral blood. The chain has TRBV30 and TRBJ1-2; D not certain. CDR3 DNA sequence: TGTGCCTGGGGGAGCTATGGCTACACCTTC. This encodes CAWGSYGYTF. Combining the CDR3 with reference TRBV30 and TRBJ1-2 gives the whole variable domain SQTIHQWPATLVQPVGSPLSLECTVEGTSNPNLYWYRQAAGRGLQLLFYSVGIGQISSEVPQNLSASRPQDRQFILSSKKLLLSDSGFYLCAWGSYGYTFGSGTRLTVV.